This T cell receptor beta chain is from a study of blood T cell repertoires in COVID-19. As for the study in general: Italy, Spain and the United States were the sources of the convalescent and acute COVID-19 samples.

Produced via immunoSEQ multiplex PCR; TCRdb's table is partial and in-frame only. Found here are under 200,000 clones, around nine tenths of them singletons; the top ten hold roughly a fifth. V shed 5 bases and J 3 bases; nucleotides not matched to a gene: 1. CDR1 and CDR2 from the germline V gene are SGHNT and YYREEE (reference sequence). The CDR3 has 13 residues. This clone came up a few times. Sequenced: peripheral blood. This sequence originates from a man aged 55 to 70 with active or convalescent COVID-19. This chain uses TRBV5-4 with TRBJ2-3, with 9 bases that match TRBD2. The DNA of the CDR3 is TGTGCCAGCAGAGCGGGGGGAACAGATACGCAGTATTTT. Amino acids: CASRAGGTDTQYF.